The 8 T cell receptor beta chains reported below all come from one sample, sequenced in a study of cytomegalovirus exposure and HLA in healthy donors. PCR amplification relied on 60 Vbeta primers (plus 13 Jbeta primers). Profiled with immunoSEQ multiplex PCR; TCRdb holds only in-frame clones, not every one. The table lists 80,000 to 95,000 clones, approximately 71% of them singletons. Sequenced sample: PBMCs. These TCRs come from a woman between 18 and 29 years old in good health and CMV-seropositive.

The genes are TRBV2 and TRBJ2-4, with D possibly being TRBD2 (5 bases). The CDR3 length is 13 residues. Between the trimmed V and J ends, which lost 11 bases and 0 bases, there was a span of 11 bases. The germline gives CDR1 SNHLY, CDR2 FYNNEI. In nucleotides, the CDR3 is TGTGCCGGACGAGCGGAAGCCAAAAACATTCAGTACTTC. This codes for CAGRAEAKNIQYF.

This clone showed up just a few times. The V gene is TRBV2, the J gene TRBJ2-1; D unclear. In germline, CDR1 is SNHLY, CDR2 FYNNEI. The CDR3 is 16 residues long. V was trimmed by 0 bases and J by 5 bases, leaving 14 bases between them. Here the CDR3 reads CASSEAGRKPDNEQFF. CDR3 DNA sequence: TGTGCCAGCAGTGAAGCGGGCCGAAAGCCGGACAATGAGCAGTTCTTC.

This sequence joins TRBV5-1 and TRBJ2-3; perhaps TRBD1 as D (5 bases). Germline V CDR1 and CDR2: SGHRS, YFSETQ. The CDR3 has 16 residues. Trimming removed 2 bases at V and 2 bases at J, with 15 bases between. The CDR3 bases are TGCGCCAGCAGCTTTCCGGACACGATATACACAGATACGCAGTATTTT. Translation: CASSFPDTIYTDTQYF.

The chain links TRBV7-9 to TRBJ2-1, with a possible D match to TRBD1 (6 bases). The length of the CDR3 is 15 residues. CDR1 and CDR2 (germline): SEHNR, FQNEAQ (reference sequence). V was trimmed by 2 bases and J by 3 bases, leaving 11 bases between them. In DNA, the CDR3 is TGTGCCAGCAGCTTACAACAGGGCAGCTACAATGAGCAGTTCTTC. Translating gives CASSLQQGSYNEQFF.

On this clone: A junction end diverges from the germline sequence, so it may reflect a read error. The chain carries TRBV7-7 and TRBJ2-1, with 11 bases that match TRBD2. Germline V lookup: CDR1 SSHAT, CDR2 FNYEAQ (reference sequence). This CDR3 spans 15 amino acids. The CDR3: CASSLIAGGPGEQFF. Here the CDR3 DNA reads TGTGCTAGCAGCTTAATAGCGGGAGGGCCGGGTGAGCAGTTCTTC.

The J gene is TRBJ2-3, the V gene TRBV5-1; 10 nucleotides match TRBD2. Trimming cost V 4 bases and J 5 bases; bases outside gene matches: 28. CDR3 length: 22 amino acids. Germline-derived CDR1 and CDR2 are SGHRS and YFSETQ. As DNA, the CDR3 is TGCGCCAGCAGCCCGGGGGGGTTCTCCTCCATAAGCGGGAGGGCCGTGAGAGATACGCAGTATTTT. It specifies CASSPGGFSSISGRAVRDTQYF.

The chain recombines TRBV18 with TRBJ1-4; D unresolved. In germline, CDR1 is KGHSH, CDR2 LQKENI. Trimming cost V 2 bases and J 8 bases, with 15 bases left between them. The CDR3 has 15 amino acids. CDR3 DNA: TGTGCCAGCTCACCAAGTCCGAACGTACAAGAAAAACTGTTTTTT. Encoded protein: CASSPSPNVQEKLFF.

The V and J genes are TRBV2 and TRBJ1-5; D is ambiguous. Looked up from germline, CDR1 is SNHLY and CDR2 is FYNNEI. The V end lost 2 bases, the J end lost 6 bases, and 14 bases lay between the germline ends. The CDR3 loop spans 15 amino acids. The CDR3 spells CASSEIQASLQPQHF. CDR3 coding DNA: TGTGCCAGCAGTGAAATCCAGGCCAGTCTTCAGCCCCAGCATTTT.